This T cell receptor (beta chain) was obtained from a study of shared clonotypes between healthy human individuals. Profiled with immunoSEQ multiplex PCR; TCRdb holds only in-frame clones, not every one. The table includes hundreds of thousands of clones, over 65% detected once. The length of the CDR3 is 18 residues. Germline CDR1 and CDR2: SGDLS and YYNGEE. The V end lost 0 bases, the J end lost 11 bases, and 29 bases lay between the germline ends. The specimen sequenced was memory CD4+ T cells sorted from blood. Subset defined: CD45RA-negative fraction. This sequence joins TRBV9 and TRBJ1-1; TRBD1 is a possible D gene (5 bases). This TCR derives from a woman aged 30 to 39 in good health. CDR3 sequence (DNA): TGTGCCAGCAGCGTAGGGGGCAGGGCCGACGCAGGGAGGGTTGAGGCTTTCTTT. It specifies CASSVGGRADAGRVEAFF.